The 27 T cell receptor beta chains in this list originate from one sample, sequenced in a study of patients and donors after allogeneic stem cell transplantation. TCRdb re-derived calls from the RT-PCR reads in MiXCR, one entry per CDR3 protein. The sample gives 920,000 or so distinct CDR3 sequences, 18% of which show up once; 5% to 7.5% is in the top ten. Specimen: blood, either unsorted or a sorted T cell fraction (not recorded which). The receptors originated from a human donor who was either an allogeneic HSCT recipient or a stem cell or donor lymphocyte infusion donor (not recorded which). It is not recorded whose cells these are; they may come from a transplant donor.

Ten or more counts support this clonotype. The chain carries TRBV18 and TRBJ2-5, with D uncertain. The CDR3 covers 13 residues. Germline CDR1 KGHSH, CDR2 LQKENI. V dropped 2 bases and J dropped 2 bases, with 6 bases sitting between them. The CDR3 sequence is CASSPSPQETQYF. CDR3 bases: TGTGCCAGCTCACCAAGTCCTCAAGAGACCCAGTACTTC.

The J gene is TRBJ2-7, the V gene TRBV6-2 or TRBV6-3; 12 positions match TRBD2. Germline assignment: CDR1 MNHEY and CDR2 SVGEGT. The length of the CDR3 is 15 residues. J lost 3 bases, V lost 2 bases, and 2 bases had no gene match. The CDR3 reads CASSYPLAGGYEQYF. CDR3 DNA sequence: TGTGCCAGCAGTTACCCACTAGCGGGGGGCTACGAGCAGTACTTC.

The chain has TRBV15 and TRBJ2-2; weak D call: TRBD2 (5 bases). V was trimmed by 0 bases and J by 5 bases, leaving 13 bases between them. This CDR3 comprises 16 residues. Looked up from germline, CDR1 is LNHNV and CDR2 is YYDKDF (reference sequence). CDR3 DNA sequence: TGTGCCACCAGCAGAGACCACGCGGGTGTAACCGGGGAGCTGTTTTTT. Amino acids: CATSRDHAGVTGELFF. Looking up the rest from reference TRBV15 and TRBJ2-2 gives the full variable domain: DAMVIQNPRYQVTQFGKPVTLSCSQTLNHNVMYWYQQKSSQAPKLLFHYYDKDFNNEADTPDNFQSRRPNTSFCFLDIRSPGLGDTAMYLCATSRDHAGVTGELFFGEGSRLTVL.

The chain has TRBV5-1 and TRBJ1-4; possible D gene TRBD1, 6 bases. CDR3 length: 14 residues. Trimming shortened V by 1 base and J by 5 bases, and 9 bases separated the two germline ends. CDR1 SGHRS and CDR2 YFSETQ come from the germline V gene. The CDR3 here is CASSLPGVNEKLFF. CDR3 DNA: TGCGCCAGCAGCTTGCCAGGGGTGAATGAAAAACTGTTTTTT.

In its sample, this clonotype was seen a few times. V and J are TRBV27 and TRBJ1-2, with D uncertain. The CDR3 is 13 residues long. V lost 2 bases, J lost 4 bases, and 8 bases lay in between. Germline CDR1 and CDR2: MNHEY and SMNVEV (reference sequence). CDR3 in DNA: TGTGCCAGCAGTTTAACCGGTATCTATGGCTACACCTTC. Translated, it gives CASSLTGIYGYTF.

This clonotype was observed a few times. The J gene is TRBJ2-5, the V gene TRBV15; TRBD2 matches 11 bases. Germline CDR1 is LNHNV and CDR2 is YYDKDF (reference sequence). There are 14 residues in the CDR3. V trimming: 6 bases; J trimming: 0 bases; junction bases outside the gene matches: 0. CDR3 sequence reads: CATRTSGDQETQYF. DNA of the CDR3: TGTGCCACCAGGACTAGCGGGGACCAAGAGACCCAGTACTTC.

The rearrangement uses TRBV10-3 and TRBJ1-2; 7 nucleotides match TRBD1. Looked up from germline, CDR1 is ENHRY and CDR2 is SYGVKD. The ends lost 4 bases at V and 8 bases at J; junction bases unmatched: 13. The CDR3 has 15 amino acids. This CDR3 is CAISATGTDFGGYTF. Written as DNA, the CDR3 is TGTGCCATCAGTGCGACCGGGACAGATTTTGGAGGCTACACCTTC.

The V call is TRBV12-3 or TRBV12-4, the J call TRBJ2-5, with D perhaps matching TRBD1 (5 bases). V lost 2 bases, J lost 5 bases, and 21 bases lay in between. CDR3 length equals 17 residues. As DNA, the CDR3 is TGTGCCAGCAGTTTAATATCCCAGGGCCCCGAACGGGAGACCCAGTACTTC. This translates into CASSLISQGPERETQYF.

The rearrangement joins TRBV6-5 to TRBJ2-5, with TRBD2 as a possible D gene (6 bases). The CDR3 length is 15 residues. Germline V gene data show CDR1 as MNHEY and CDR2 as SVGAGI. Deletions cut 2 bases from V and 1 base from J, with 11 bases between. This CDR3 is CASSYGGGTQETQYF. In DNA form, the CDR3 reads TGTGCCAGCAGTTACGGGGGAGGTACCCAAGAGACCCAGTACTTC.

This clonotype has only a few counts. This chain connects TRBV27 to TRBJ1-5; D is possibly TRBD1 (5 bases). This CDR3 has 15 amino acids. Trimming shortened V by 5 bases and J by 1 base, and 12 bases separated the two germline ends. Germline assignment: CDR1 MNHEY and CDR2 SMNVEV (reference sequence). In DNA, the CDR3 is TGTGCCAGCAGTCGGCATGGGGGGAGCAATCAGCCCCAGCATTTT. It specifies CASSRHGGSNQPQHF.

This rearrangement joins TRBV12-3 or TRBV12-4 to TRBJ1-2, with 7 positions matching TRBD1. V was clipped by 6 bases and J by 4 bases; unmatched bases: 8. The CDR3 contains 14 residues. The DNA for the CDR3 is TGTGCCAGCAGAGGGGGCAGGGGAACCTATGGCTACACCTTC. The encoded protein is CASRGGRGTYGYTF.

This clonotype appeared a few times. This chain links TRBV12-3 or TRBV12-4 with TRBJ1-5; D gene ambiguous. The CDR3 runs 12 residues. V lost 2 bases and J 7 bases, leaving 6 bases between the germline ends. For the CDR3, the DNA is TGTGCCAGCAGTTTAATGTTGCAGCCCCAGCATTTT. Its translation: CASSLMLQPQHF.

This clonotype was seen only a few times. V is TRBV18 and J is TRBJ2-7; D may be TRBD1 or TRBD2 (5 bases each). V was trimmed by 2 bases and J by 3 bases, leaving 14 bases between them. Germline CDR1 and CDR2: KGHSH and LQKENI. The CDR3 runs 15 residues. As DNA, the CDR3 is TGTGCCAGCTCACCAAAGGGACCAACCGGCTACGAGCAGTACTTC. Translated: CASSPKGPTGYEQYF.

The chain joins TRBV18 to TRBJ2-1, with D unclear. V lost 2 bases to trimming and J lost 4 bases, with 6 bases between them. Germline V CDR1 and CDR2: KGHSH, LQKENI. The CDR3 length is 13 residues. The CDR3 reads CASSPERYNEQFF. CDR3 coding DNA: TGTGCCAGCTCACCAGAAAGATACAATGAGCAGTTCTTC.

The chain has TRBV6-2 or TRBV6-3 and TRBJ2-7; D perhaps matches TRBD1 (7 bases). Between the trimmed V and J ends, which lost 5 bases and 4 bases, there was a span of 12 bases. The germline CDR1 and CDR2 sequences are MNHEY and SVGEGT. The CDR3 is made up of 13 amino acids. The CDR3 region has the DNA TGTGCCAGCAGTACAGGGGAGGAATACGAGCAGTACTTC. Translating gives CASSTGEEYEQYF.

The V and J genes are TRBV2 and TRBJ2-5, with 10 bases lining up with TRBD2. This CDR3 is 15 amino acids long. CDR1 is SNHLY, CDR2 FYNNEI, per germline. V gave up 7 bases and J gave up 0 bases; unmatched junction bases: 5. The DNA for the CDR3 is TGTGCCAGCACCGTGACTAGCGGGTACCAAGAGACCCAGTACTTC. It encodes CASTVTSGYQETQYF.

J is TRBJ2-5 and V is TRBV5-6, with 8 nucleotides matching TRBD2. V shed 1 base and J 5 bases; nucleotides not matched to a gene: 13. The CDR3 length is 17 residues. The germline V gene has CDR1 SGHDT and CDR2 YYEEEE. DNA of the CDR3: TGTGCCAGCAGCTTGATGTTTACGGGACTAGTGGGTGAGACCCAGTACTTC. Residues: CASSLMFTGLVGETQYF.

This clonotype was observed a handful of times. This chain joins TRBV11-1 and TRBJ2-5; 9 positions match TRBD1. This CDR3 contains 14 residues. Germline V gene sequence: CDR1 SGHAT, CDR2 FQDESV (reference sequence). The junction had 4 bases not matched to a gene; V was cut back by 5 bases and J by 3 bases. The CDR3 spells CASSAWTGEETQYF. The CDR3 DNA is TGTGCCAGCAGCGCATGGACAGGGGAAGAGACCCAGTACTTC.

The table lists this clonotype with many counts. The J gene is TRBJ2-4, the V gene TRBV12-3 or TRBV12-4, with 10 bases identical to TRBD1. Trimming at V came to 5 bases and at J to 16 bases, leaving 8 bases not matched to a gene. There are 12 residues in the CDR3. The CDR3 DNA reads as TGTGCCAGCAGTGGGGGGACAGGGGATGTCTACTTC. Amino acid sequence: CASSGGTGDVYF.

There are a few counts of this clonotype. The V call is TRBV9, the J call TRBJ2-7; 9 nucleotides line up with TRBD1. CDR1 is SGDLS, CDR2 YYNGEE, per germline. The V and J ends lost 0 bases and 6 bases, in that order; junction bases with no gene match: 10. The CDR3 has 16 residues. The CDR3 region is CASSVAFGTGFCEQYF. DNA of the CDR3: TGTGCCAGCAGCGTAGCTTTCGGGACAGGGTTTTGCGAGCAGTACTTC.

The chain carries TRBV2 and TRBJ2-3; 10 bases agree with TRBD2. Per the germline V gene, CDR1 is SNHLY and CDR2 is FYNNEI. This CDR3 comprises 13 residues. V lost 3 bases to trimming and J lost 13 bases; unmatched junction nucleotides: 7. CDR3 amino acids: CASSEGVGTSEYF. DNA for the CDR3: TGTGCCAGCAGTGAGGGTGTGGGGACTAGCGAGTATTTT.

This clonotype appeared a few times. V is TRBV2 and J is TRBJ1-5; D unresolved. CDR1 SNHLY and CDR2 FYNNEI come from the germline V gene. Trimming stripped 8 bases from V and 1 base from J, with 9 bases between. The CDR3 spans 13 residues. In nucleotides, the CDR3 is TGTGCCAGCCGGTCTAGCAGCAATCAGCCCCAGCATTTT. Residues: CASRSSSNQPQHF.

In nucleotides, the CDR3 is TGTGCCAGCAGCTTGGTGGAGCGATTGGCCCGGAATGAGCAGTTCTTC. Protein product: CASSLVERLARNEQFF. The chain recombines TRBV5-6 with TRBJ2-1; unclear D gene. Trimming cost V 0 bases and J 7 bases, with 17 bases left between them. Germline V gene data show CDR1 as SGHDT and CDR2 as YYEEEE. The CDR3 consists of 16 residues.

This clonotype was seen many times. This chain connects TRBV13 to TRBJ2-2, with D tentatively TRBD1 (5 bases). Germline V gene sequence: CDR1 PRHDT, CDR2 FYEKMQ (reference sequence). V was clipped by 1 base and J by 13 bases, with 13 bases between them. This CDR3 has 13 residues. The CDR3 DNA sequence: TGTGCCAGCAGCTTAGAAGGGGTTGGCATGCTGTTTTTT. The encoded protein is CASSLEGVGMLFF.

V usage is TRBV9 and J usage is TRBJ2-2; 7 bases are a match to TRBD1. CDR3 length: 16 residues. Per germline, CDR1 SGDLS and CDR2 YYNGEE. Trimming took 4 bases from V and 4 from J; bases not matched to a gene: 10. The CDR3 DNA reads as TGTGCCAGCAGCCCTCGTCACAGGGGATCCACCGGGGAGCTGTTTTTT. Amino acid sequence: CASSPRHRGSTGELFF.

This clonotype was counted between two and nine times. The gene calls are TRBV19 and TRBJ1-2; D uncertain. The germline V gene has CDR1 LNHDA and CDR2 SQIVND (reference sequence). Trimming pared 9 bases from V and 3 bases from J, leaving 17 bases between. This CDR3 is built from 14 residues. The CDR3 DNA reads as TGTGCCAGCACCTCTGGGAGGCAGCACTATGGCTACACCTTC. It codes for CASTSGRQHYGYTF.

The table lists this clonotype with a few counts. The chain employs TRBV7-2 and TRBJ2-7, with D possibly matching TRBD1 (5 bases). This CDR3 has 14 residues. Trimming took off 5 bases at V and 2 bases at J, with 13 bases between the two ends. Germline V gene data show CDR1 as SGHTA and CDR2 as FQGNSA. The CDR3 DNA follows: TGTGCCAGCAGCATACAGGACGGAACCTACGAGCAGTACTTC. Protein: CASSIQDGTYEQYF. Full variable domain (outside the CDR3, taken from reference TRBV7-2 and TRBJ2-7): GAGVSQSPSNKVTEKGKDVELRCDPISGHTALYWYRQSLGQGLEFLIYFQGNSAPDKSGLPSDRFSAERTGGSVSTLTIQRTQQEDSAVYLCASSIQDGTYEQYFGPGTRLTVT.